The 22 T cell receptor beta chains reported below all come from one sample, sequenced in a study of blood T cell repertoires in COVID-19. Some clones are missing from TCRdb's copy, which holds only in-frame ones; the method was immunoSEQ multiplex PCR. The sample holds tens of thousands of clones, about 90% seen once. The sequenced sample was peripheral blood. These receptors were taken from a middle-aged man with COVID-19, enrolled during active disease.

The chain is built from TRBV29-1 and TRBJ1-3; 10 bases agree with TRBD1. The CDR3 runs to 14 residues. CDR1 and CDR2 from the germline V gene are SQVTM and ANQGSEA. V shed 4 bases and J 6 bases; nucleotides not matched to a gene: 6. CDR3 sequence: CSVAGTGDLNTIYF. CDR3 sequence (DNA): TGCAGCGTTGCCGGGACAGGGGACTTAAACACCATATATTTT.

The chain uses TRBV7-9 and TRBJ2-2, with TRBD1 matching 8 bases. Trimming took 4 bases from V and 1 from J; bases not matched to a gene: 5. The CDR3 loop spans 16 amino acids. CDR1 and CDR2 from the germline V gene are SEHNR and FQNEAQ (reference sequence). CDR3 DNA: TGTGCCAGCAGCTGGCAGGGGGCTCAGAACACCGGGGAGCTGTTTTTT. Protein: CASSWQGAQNTGELFF.

This clone was counted a single time. The rearrangement uses TRBV7-9 and TRBJ2-1; 11 nucleotides align to TRBD2. J was trimmed by 9 bases and V by 5 bases; bases with no gene match: 9. Per the germline V gene, CDR1 is SEHNR and CDR2 is FQNEAQ (reference sequence). The CDR3 extends over 15 amino acids. The CDR3 loop reads CASSMIAGGGGEQFF. The CDR3 region has the DNA TGTGCCAGCAGCATGATAGCGGGAGGGGGTGGTGAGCAGTTCTTC.

The chain is built from TRBV6-5 and TRBJ1-3; TRBD1 matches at 7 bases. CDR1 is MNHEY, CDR2 SVGAGI, per germline. V gave up 7 bases and J gave up 2 bases; unmatched junction bases: 8. The CDR3 totals 15 residues. In DNA form, the CDR3 reads TGTGCCAGCAACCAGGGGGTTTCGGCTGGAAACACCATATATTTT. Protein product: CASNQGVSAGNTIYF.

The chain combines TRBV7-8 with TRBJ2-5; 11 bases are shared with TRBD1. The V and J ends lost 5 bases and 2 bases, in that order; junction bases with no gene match: 10. CDR1 and CDR2 from the germline V gene are SGHVS and FQNEAQ. The CDR3 runs 17 residues. Written as DNA, the CDR3 is TGTGCCAGCAGCCCAAGGACAGGGGGCCTTTCTCAAGAGACCCAGTACTTC. As protein: CASSPRTGGLSQETQYF. Using reference TRBV7-8 and TRBJ2-5 for the parts outside the CDR3, the full variable domain is GAGVSQSPRYKVAKRGQDVALRCDPISGHVSLFWYQQALGQGPEFLTYFQNEAQLDKSGLPSDRFFAERPEGSVSTLKIQRTQQEDSAVYLCASSPRTGGLSQETQYFGPGTRLLVL.

This clone has only one observation. The CDR3 spells CASSQHRDRGSYNEQFF. DNA for the CDR3: TGTGCCAGCAGCCAACACCGGGACAGGGGATCCTACAATGAGCAGTTCTTC. The rearrangement links TRBV11-2 to TRBJ2-1, with TRBD1 matching 10 bases. Germline lookup yields CDR1 SGHAT and CDR2 FQNNGV. This CDR3 is 17 amino acids long. J gave up 1 base and V 5 bases, and 8 bases lay outside the gene matches.

The chain joins TRBV5-5 to TRBJ1-2; a weak D match, TRBD1 (6 bases). From germline, CDR1 is SGHKS and CDR2 YYEKEE (reference sequence). Deletions cut 0 bases from V and 4 bases from J, with 16 bases between. The CDR3 has 16 residues. CDR3 in amino acids: CASSLGSRQEAYGYTF. As DNA, the CDR3 is TGTGCCAGCAGCTTGGGATCTAGACAGGAAGCCTATGGCTACACCTTC.

The chain carries TRBV18 and TRBJ2-4; D call uncertain. Germline V gene data show CDR1 as KGHSH and CDR2 as LQKENI. The CDR3 sequence is 18 residues long. The germline V and J ends were trimmed by 4 bases and 0 bases, with 19 bases remaining between them. The CDR3 loop reads CASSLASSRLLAKNIQYF. In nucleotides, the CDR3 is TGTGCCAGCTCACTAGCTAGTTCCAGACTTTTAGCCAAAAACATTCAGTACTTC.

As to this clone: Within the sample, other DNA sequences also encode this same CDR3. The chain employs TRBV2 and TRBJ1-6; D perhaps matches TRBD1 (6 bases). This CDR3 has 13 amino acids. Germline assignment: CDR1 SNHLY and CDR2 FYNNEI. Trimming took 3 bases from V and 7 from J, leaving 7 bases between them. CDR3 nucleotide sequence: TGTGCCAGCAGTGACAGGGGCAATTCACCCCTCCACTTT. Protein sequence: CASSDRGNSPLHF.

V usage is TRBV6-5 and J usage is TRBJ2-3; 9 bases match TRBD1. CDR1 MNHEY and CDR2 SVGAGI come from the germline V gene. This CDR3 spans 15 amino acids. The J segment lost 2 bases and the V segment lost 7 bases, leaving 7 bases of the junction unmatched. CDR3 coding DNA: TGTGCCAGCACCGACAGGGGGTGGGCCACAGATACGCAGTATTTT. Encoded protein: CASTDRGWATDTQYF.

This sequence joins TRBV7-8 and TRBJ1-4, with D possibly TRBD1 on 5 matching bases. Germline V gene sequence: CDR1 SGHVS, CDR2 FQNEAQ. The CDR3 sequence is 15 residues long. V lost 5 bases, J lost 8 bases, and 18 bases lay in between. CDR3 in amino acids: CASSPLRGALEKLFF. The CDR3 region has the DNA TGTGCCAGCAGCCCCCTTCGCGGGGCACTGGAAAAACTGTTTTTT.

The chain couples TRBV11-2 to TRBJ2-5; tentatively, D is TRBD1 (6 bases). V shed 3 bases and J shed 1 base, with 12 bases lying between them. CDR3 size: 15 residues. The germline CDR1 and CDR2 sequences are SGHAT and FQNNGV. The DNA of the CDR3 is TGTGCCAGCAGCTTCGGGACACAGATCCAAGAGACCCAGTACTTC. Its protein product is CASSFGTQIQETQYF. The full variable domain, its missing parts supplied by reference TRBV11-2 and TRBJ2-5, is EAGVAQSPRYKIIEKRQSVAFWCNPISGHATLYWYQQILGQGPKLLIQFQNNGVVDDSQLPKDRFSAERLKGVDSTLKIQPAKLEDSAVYLCASSFGTQIQETQYFGPGTRLLVL.

This chain links TRBV27 with TRBJ1-6; D not resolved. The V end was cut by 0 bases, the J end by 5 bases, with 11 bases between. Germline CDR1 is MNHEY and CDR2 is SMNVEV (reference sequence). This CDR3 is 16 amino acids long. This CDR3 is CASSLSSLPDNSPLHF. The CDR3 DNA is TGTGCCAGCAGTTTATCTTCCTTACCGGATAATTCACCCCTCCACTTT.

The V and J genes are TRBV5-5 and TRBJ1-2, with D unclear. The CDR3 spans 14 residues. V dropped 2 bases and J dropped 4 bases, with 12 bases sitting between them. Germline-derived CDR1 and CDR2 are SGHKS and YYEKEE (reference sequence). Written as DNA, the CDR3 is TGTGCCAGCAGCTTTAACCCCGGCGGCTATGGCTACACCTTC. Its protein product is CASSFNPGGYGYTF. Based on the CDR3 plus reference TRBV5-5 and TRBJ1-2, the full variable domain is DAGVTQSPTHLIKTRGQQVTLRCSPISGHKSVSWYQQVLGQGPQFIFQYYEKEERGRGNFPDRFSARQFPNYSSELNVNALLLGDSALYLCASSFNPGGYGYTFGSGTRLTVV.

The genes are TRBV5-4 and TRBJ1-2, with 7 positions matching TRBD1. Per the germline V gene, CDR1 is SGHNT and CDR2 is YYREEE (reference sequence). The CDR3 has 13 amino acids. J was trimmed by 6 bases and V by 5 bases; bases with no gene match: 7. The CDR3 is CASRLQGVDGYTF. The CDR3 DNA reads TGTGCCAGCAGATTGCAGGGGGTGGATGGCTACACCTTC.

A single count supports this clone. The genes are TRBV7-2 and TRBJ2-3; 9 nucleotides agree with TRBD2. This CDR3 is built from 17 residues. The V and J ends lost 1 base and 1 base, in that order; junction bases with no gene match: 6. Germline V gene lookup returns CDR1 SGHTA and CDR2 FQGNSA. CDR3 loop: CASSLGGRAWGTDTQYF. The DNA for the CDR3 is TGTGCCAGCAGCTTAGGCGGGAGGGCCTGGGGCACAGATACGCAGTATTTT.

The chain combines TRBV19 with TRBJ1-3; D ambiguous. Germline V CDR1 and CDR2: LNHDA, SQIVND (reference sequence). The CDR3 length is 15 residues. V lost 3 bases and J lost 0, with 9 bases in between. As DNA, the CDR3 is TGTGCCAGTAGTATGAGGCAGTACTCTGGAAACACCATATATTTT. It codes for CASSMRQYSGNTIYF.

The CDR3 region is CASSIGPGRANQPQHF. The DNA for the CDR3 is TGTGCCAGTAGTATTGGTCCAGGGAGGGCCAATCAGCCCCAGCATTTT. The chain combines TRBV19 with TRBJ1-5, with a weak D call TRBD1 (5 bases). Germline V gene data show CDR1 as LNHDA and CDR2 as SQIVND (reference sequence). V lost 3 bases to trimming and J lost 3 bases, with 15 bases between them. The CDR3 is 16 residues long.

The genes are TRBV6-5 and TRBJ2-1; 11 bases line up with TRBD2. The trim removed 6 bases at V and 5 bases at J, leaving 6 bases unmatched. Germline CDR1 MNHEY, CDR2 SVGAGI. The CDR3 runs to 15 residues. CDR3 amino acids: CASSGTSGWDNEQFF. The CDR3 nucleotides read TGTGCCAGCAGCGGGACTAGCGGCTGGGACAATGAGCAGTTCTTC.

The genes are TRBV18 and TRBJ2-1, with 12 positions matching TRBD2. The CDR3 covers 14 residues. J lost 5 bases, V lost 7 bases, and 3 bases had no gene match. The V gene's germline CDR1 is KGHSH and CDR2 LQKENI. CDR3 DNA sequence: TGTGCCAGCTGGACTAGCGGGACCCACAATGAGCAGTTCTTC. Encoded protein: CASWTSGTHNEQFF. The full variable domain, with the rest looked up from reference TRBV18 and TRBJ2-1, is NAGVMQNPRHLVRRRGQEARLRCSPMKGHSHVYWYRQLPEEGLKFMVYLQKENIIDESGMPKERFSAEFPKEGPSILRIQQVVRGDSAAYFCASWTSGTHNEQFFGPGTRLTVL.

CDR3 region: CASSQDRGINTIYF. The CDR3 coding sequence is TGTGCCAGCAGCCAGGACAGGGGTATAAACACCATATATTTT. This chain uses TRBV7-9 with TRBJ1-3; 9 bases match TRBD1. The CDR3 extends over 14 amino acids. V lost 5 bases and J lost 6; bases outside the gene matches: 5. Germline assignment: CDR1 SEHNR and CDR2 FQNEAQ (reference sequence).

The CDR3 DNA follows: TGTGCCAGCAGCTTTGGACTGGGCGCCTACGAGCAGTACTTC. It yields the protein CASSFGLGAYEQYF. The V call is TRBV7-9, the J call TRBJ2-7, with D tentatively TRBD2 (5 bases). The CDR3 is made up of 14 amino acids. CDR1 SEHNR and CDR2 FQNEAQ come from the germline V gene (reference sequence). Trimming pared 3 bases from V and 2 bases from J, leaving 11 bases between.